The present TCR beta chain was sequenced within a study of cytomegalovirus exposure and HLA in healthy donors. The CDR3 contains 14 residues. CDR1 is MGHRA and CDR2 is YSYEKL in the germline V gene. Deletions cut 0 bases from V and 1 base from J, with 6 bases between. Use of 60 Vbeta and 13 Jbeta primers characterized the PCR. Sequenced by immunoSEQ multiplex PCR; TCRdb stores in-frame clones only, minus some. This sample has around 120,000 clones, with 80% to 85% found just once. The sample taken for sequencing was PBMCs. The receptor was isolated from a human donor in good health. This rearrangement joins TRBV4-1 to TRBJ1-1; D remains ambiguous. The CDR3 sequence: CASSQEGRNTEAFF. As DNA, the CDR3 is TGCGCCAGCAGCCAAGAGGGGAGGAACACTGAAGCTTTCTTT.